This is a list of T cell receptor beta chains from one sample in a study of T-cell reconstitution after alpha-beta-depleted transplantation in children. TCRdb reanalysed the PCR reads using MiXCR and keeps one entry per CDR3 protein. Among some 300,000 distinct CDR3 sequences listed, over 7% were seen once. The sample was peripheral blood, taken 360 days after TCRalphabeta/CD19-depleted stem cell transplant. These receptors came from a female patient between 2 and 10 years old who had a stem cell transplant for Fanconi anemia, so the T cells may come from the graft donor. CDR3s include the opening cysteine and the closing phenylalanine or tryptophan. Each record gives: V gene, clone size, J gene, D gene, CDR3 DNA, CDR3 protein. D genes are given only for firm matches. Clone size is given for some rows only: seen once, a few or many times, or a class if the clone is expanded.

TRBV6-4	few	TRBJ2-2	TRBD2	TGTGCCAGCAGTCAGACTCCGGGACTAGCGGGGGGAGACACCGGGGAGCTGTTTTTT	CASSQTPGLAGGDTGELFF
TRBV6-1	many	TRBJ2-1	-	TGTGCCACCGTCCGGACACCCCGGGGTGAGCAGTTCTTC	CATVRTPRGEQFF
TRBV11-2	many	TRBJ2-7	TRBD2	TGTGCCAGCAGCTCTGTCTCCGGGACTAGCGCCTACGAGCAGTACTTC	CASSSVSGTSAYEQYF
TRBV20-1	-	TRBJ1-6	TRBD1	TGCAGTGCTAGACCAGGGGGGGATTCACCCCTCCACTTT	CSARPGGDSPLHF
TRBV29-1	-	TRBJ2-2	-	TGCAGCGTTGAAGGGGGTAGGGGACACCTGAACACCGGGGAGCTGTTTTTT	CSVEGGRGHLNTGELFF
TRBV2	many	TRBJ2-1	-	TGTGCCAGCAGGTGGGAGAACTACAATGAGCAGTTCTTC	CASRWENYNEQFF
TRBV3-1	few	TRBJ2-7	-	TGTGCCAGCAGCCCAGGACACGGATCCTACGAGCAGTACTTC	CASSPGHGSYEQYF
TRBV18	few	TRBJ1-2	-	TGTGCCAGCTCACTAAAGGACCTGGGAGGCTACACCTTC	CASSLKDLGGYTF
TRBV20-1	-	TRBJ1-3	-	TGCAGTGCTAGAGATCCCCCCAGGGATGGAAACACCATATATTTT	CSARDPPRDGNTIYF
TRBV6-2/TRBV6-3	-	TRBJ2-1	TRBD2	TGTGCCAGCAGTGACACGACTAGCGGGGGAGGAGATGAGCAGTTCTTC	CASSDTTSGGGDEQFF
TRBV7-6	-	TRBJ1-5	-	TGTGCCAGCAGCACGGGGACTTTCAATCAGCCCCAGCATTTT	CASSTGTFNQPQHF
TRBV29-1	many	TRBJ1-2	-	TGCAGCGTGCGCGGGACCCTGAGCTATGGCTACACCTTC	CSVRGTLSYGYTF
TRBV6-1	many	TRBJ1-2	-	TGTGCCAGCGCCAGGGCCCAATCAAACTATGGCTACACCTTC	CASARAQSNYGYTF
TRBV28	many	TRBJ2-3	TRBD1	TGTGCCAGCAGTGAGGACAGGGGTAAAGGCACAGATACGCAGTATTTT	CASSEDRGKGTDTQYF
TRBV5-1	-	TRBJ2-7	-	TGCGCCAGCAGCTTGGACCCTACACCGGGTGGGAAGGTAGGCCCCCGGCACTACGAGCAGTACTTC	CASSLDPTPGGKVGPRHYEQYF
TRBV15	few	TRBJ2-1	-	TGTGCCACCAGCAGAGATTGGGGAGCCCGGGGCAATGAGCAGTTCTTC	CATSRDWGARGNEQFF
TRBV28	many	TRBJ2-7	-	TGTGCCAGCAGTTTACGTGGGGGCGGGAACGAGCAGTACTTC	CASSLRGGGNEQYF
TRBV10-3	-	TRBJ2-7	-	TGTGCCATCAGTGGTCAGAGCTCCTACGAGCAGTACTTC	CAISGQSSYEQYF
TRBV27	many	TRBJ2-3	-	TGTGCCAGCAGTTCATATACTGGCACAGATACGCAGTATTTT	CASSSYTGTDTQYF
TRBV9	many	TRBJ1-1	-	TGTGCCAGCAGCGTAGATGGGTGGGGAGAGCCCACTGAAGCTTTCTTT	CASSVDGWGEPTEAFF
TRBV5-1	many	TRBJ2-2	TRBD2	TGCGCCAGCAGCTTCTTGGCGGGAGGGAACACCGGGGAGCTGTTTTTT	CASSFLAGGNTGELFF
TRBV4-2	-	TRBJ1-6	-	TGTGCCAGCAGCCAAGATCCCCCCCAGCAAAGCTCCTATAATTCACCCCTCCACTTT	CASSQDPPQQSSYNSPLHF
TRBV28	many	TRBJ1-1	-	TGTGCCAGCAGTTTTCGAGGTCTGAGGCAGAACACTGAAGCTTTCTTT	CASSFRGLRQNTEAFF
TRBV7-9	many	TRBJ1-1	-	TGTGCCAGCAGCCCTCCAGGCGTAGGCGCTTTCTTT	CASSPPGVGAFF
TRBV20-1	-	TRBJ1-6	-	TGCAGTGCTAGGGCTCTGGGAGCGAATTCACCCCTCCACTTT	CSARALGANSPLHF
TRBV20-1	-	TRBJ1-1	-	TGCAGTGCTAGTTGGGGGTTAAGAGCTTTCTTT	CSASWGLRAFF
TRBV11-2	many	TRBJ1-2	-	TGTGCCAGCAGCTTAATCCGGGGAACCTATGGCTACACCTTC	CASSLIRGTYGYTF
TRBV6-2/TRBV6-3	many	TRBJ2-7	-	TGTGCCAGCACTTCCCCCGGTTACGAGCAGTACTTC	CASTSPGYEQYF
TRBV9	-	TRBJ2-7	-	TGTGCCAGCAGCGTAGGAGGCATGCGGTCCGACGAGCAGTACTTC	CASSVGGMRSDEQYF
TRBV12-3/TRBV12-4	many	TRBJ2-1	TRBD1	TGTGCCAGCAGTTTAGGGACAGGGGGCCCTGAGCAGTTCTTC	CASSLGTGGPEQFF
TRBV20-1	many	TRBJ2-1	-	TGCAGTGCTAGAGAACGGGGACCCTACAATGAGCAGTTCTTC	CSARERGPYNEQFF
TRBV14	many	TRBJ1-4	TRBD1	TGTGCCAGCAGCCAAGTTCCACAGGGGCGGAATGAAAAACTGTTTTTT	CASSQVPQGRNEKLFF
TRBV28	many	TRBJ2-1	-	TGTGCCAGCAGTTTAACCATACTAGCCAATGAGCAGTTCTTC	CASSLTILANEQFF
TRBV28	few	TRBJ1-2	-	TGTGCCAGCAGTTCCTTGACGAGGCACTATGGCTACACCTTC	CASSSLTRHYGYTF
TRBV6-2/TRBV6-3	many	TRBJ1-6	TRBD1	TGTGCCAGCAGATCCGACAGGGGCATTGATAATTCACCCCTCCACTTT	CASRSDRGIDNSPLHF